The 32 T cell receptor beta chains in this list originate from one sample, sequenced in a study of shared clonotypes between healthy human individuals. Clones were sequenced by immunoSEQ multiplex PCR, and TCRdb holds only the in-frame ones, with some missing. Among hundreds of thousands of clones listed, roughly 95% were seen once. CD8 cells regarded as naive lacked CD45RO, were positively chosen for CCR7, and omitted terminally differentiated effector memory CD45RA+ cells. Material for sequencing was naive CD8+ T cells sorted from blood. Source of these receptors: a woman in her thirties in good health.

This chain joins TRBV28 and TRBJ1-1; D might be TRBD1 (5 bases). CDR1 is MDHEN, CDR2 SYDVKM, per germline. The CDR3 has 14 residues. V dropped 6 bases and J dropped 10 bases, with 21 bases sitting between them. The CDR3: CASRGGPPAPGAFF. In nucleotides, the CDR3 is TGTGCCAGCAGGGGGGGACCCCCCGCACCGGGAGCTTTCTTT.

CDR3 DNA sequence: TGTGCCAGCAGCATTAGCGGGATCGATATATACAATGAGCAGTTCTTC. It codes for CASSISGIDIYNEQFF. V and J are TRBV5-6 and TRBJ2-1; 8 bases are shared with TRBD2. From germline, CDR1 is SGHDT and CDR2 YYEEEE. V shed 4 bases and J 4 bases; nucleotides not matched to a gene: 10. CDR3 length equals 16 residues. The whole variable domain, filled in from reference TRBV5-6 and TRBJ2-1, reads DAGVTQSPTHLIKTRGQQVTLRCSPKSGHDTVSWYQQALGQGPQFIFQYYEEEERQRGNFPDRFSGHQFPNYSSELNVNALLLGDSALYLCASSISGIDIYNEQFFGPGTRLTVL.

The chain recombines TRBV19 with TRBJ2-2, with D maybe TRBD1 (6 bases). This CDR3 is built from 15 residues. Germline values: CDR1 LNHDA, CDR2 SQIVND (reference sequence). Trimming took off 1 base at V and 6 bases at J, with 12 bases between the two ends. Written as DNA, the CDR3 is TGTGCCAGTAGTATAGTACAGGGTTGGGCCGGGGAGCTGTTTTTT. It translates to CASSIVQGWAGELFF.

The chain carries TRBV23-1 and TRBJ2-5; D could derive from TRBD1 or TRBD2 (6 bases each). TRBV23-1 is given ORF status, its function remaining uncertain. The CDR3 covers 14 residues. V dropped 4 bases and J dropped 5 bases, with 14 bases sitting between them. CDR3 DNA sequence: TGCGCCAGCAGTCGTAGCCTAGGGGGGGAGACCCAGTACTTC. It translates to CASSRSLGGETQYF.

This chain links TRBV2 with TRBJ1-4; D gene uncertain. Germline loops: CDR1 SNHLY, CDR2 FYNNEI. The CDR3 totals 13 residues. Trimming removed 3 bases from V and 6 bases from J, with 8 bases in between. The CDR3 is CASSDATDEKLFF. The CDR3 coding sequence is TGTGCCAGCAGTGATGCGACGGATGAAAAACTGTTTTTT.

The chain links TRBV2 to TRBJ2-3; D is perhaps TRBD2 (5 bases). V lost 7 bases and J lost 1, with 15 bases in between. The CDR3 has 15 residues. Germline loops: CDR1 SNHLY, CDR2 FYNNEI. CDR3 bases: TGTGCCAGCACTCTTGGCGGGCTGGGCACAGATACGCAGTATTTT. It encodes CASTLGGLGTDTQYF.

The rearrangement uses TRBV2 and TRBJ2-1; 9 nucleotides match TRBD2. Germline assignment: CDR1 SNHLY and CDR2 FYNNEI. The V segment lost 6 bases and the J segment 3 bases; nucleotides outside the gene matches: 9. This CDR3 comprises 16 residues. The CDR3 here is CASSDLAGEGYNEQFF. CDR3 coding DNA: TGTGCCAGCAGCGACTTAGCGGGAGAAGGCTACAATGAGCAGTTCTTC.

This chain uses TRBV4-1 with TRBJ1-6; no reliable D call. The germline V and J ends were trimmed by 1 base and 7 bases, with 8 bases remaining between them. Germline-derived CDR1 and CDR2 are MGHRA and YSYEKL. CDR3 length equals 14 residues. CDR3 nucleotide sequence: TGCGCCAGCAGCCAAGTAATATGGAATTCACCCCTCCACTTT. It encodes CASSQVIWNSPLHF.

This rearrangement joins TRBV2 to TRBJ2-7; D call uncertain. Germline V gene sequence: CDR1 SNHLY, CDR2 FYNNEI. The V gene lost 7 bases and the J gene lost 3 bases, with 7 bases spanning the gap. This CDR3 contains 11 residues. This CDR3 is CASTENYEQYF. The CDR3, as DNA: TGTGCCAGCACGGAAAACTACGAGCAGTACTTC.

This rearrangement joins TRBV29-1 to TRBJ2-2, with TRBD1 matching over 8 bases. There are 14 residues in the CDR3. CDR1 SQVTM and CDR2 ANQGSEA come from the germline V gene. After removal of 3 bases from V and 3 bases from J, the junction contained 3 bases not matched to a gene. The CDR3 protein is CSVDGQGHTGELFF. CDR3 nucleotides: TGCAGCGTTGACGGACAGGGTCACACCGGGGAGCTGTTTTTT.

The chain has TRBV5-4 and TRBJ1-5, with D unclear. From germline, CDR1 is SGHNT and CDR2 YYREEE (reference sequence). V was shortened by 1 base and J by 2 bases, with 7 bases between the two germline ends. The CDR3 contains 14 residues. The chain's CDR3 is CASSLRQGNQPQHF. CDR3 nucleotides: TGTGCCAGCAGCTTGAGGCAGGGCAATCAGCCCCAGCATTTT.

A note on this clone: This specimen includes other DNA sequences encoding the same CDR3. This chain connects TRBV19 to TRBJ2-7, with TRBD1 matching over 11 bases. Germline lookup yields CDR1 LNHDA and CDR2 SQIVND (reference sequence). J was trimmed by 4 bases and V by 5 bases; bases with no gene match: 4. The CDR3 length is 14 residues. The CDR3, as DNA: TGTGCCAGTAGTTCCGGGACAGGGGGGTACGAGCAGTACTTC. It translates to CASSSGTGGYEQYF.

V is TRBV25-1 and J is TRBJ2-1, with no clear D. Germline V gene sequence: CDR1 MGHDK, CDR2 SYGVNS. Trimming pared 2 bases from V and 9 bases from J, leaving 5 bases between. The CDR3 extends over 11 amino acids. The CDR3 DNA reads as TGTGCCAGCAGTGAAAATCTTGAGCAGTTCTTC. It specifies CASSENLEQFF. The full variable domain, completed using reference TRBV25-1 and TRBJ2-1, is EADIYQTPRYLVIGTGKKITLECSQTMGHDKMYWYQQDPGMELHLIHYSYGVNSTEKGDLSSESTVSRIRTEHFPLTLESARPSHTSQYLCASSENLEQFFGPGTRLTVL.

The CDR3 DNA follows: TGTGCCACCAGCAACGAGTATTCTCCGCAGTATTTT. Its protein product is CATSNEYSPQYF. V and J are TRBV15 and TRBJ2-3; no definite D call. CDR3 size: 12 residues. The V gene's germline CDR1 is LNHNV and CDR2 YYDKDF (reference sequence). V was pared by 4 bases and J by 10 bases, with 12 bases between.

V is TRBV4-1 and J is TRBJ2-7; 11 bases are shared with TRBD2. The ends lost 3 bases at V and 6 bases at J; junction bases unmatched: 4. CDR3 size: 14 residues. CDR1 is MGHRA, CDR2 YSYEKL, per germline. The DNA for the CDR3 is TGCGCCAGCAGCCATGTACTAGCGGGAGTCGAGCAGTACTTC. It specifies CASSHVLAGVEQYF.

The CDR3 sequence: CASSFAGTVYGYTF. DNA for the CDR3: TGTGCCAGCAGCTTTGCTGGGACAGTCTATGGCTACACCTTC. This rearrangement joins TRBV7-9 to TRBJ1-2; 7 bases match TRBD1. Germline V gene sequence: CDR1 SEHNR, CDR2 FQNEAQ (reference sequence). V lost 3 bases, J lost 4 bases, and 5 bases stayed unmatched. The CDR3 consists of 14 residues.

V gene TRBV21-1 combines with J gene TRBJ2-7; the D call TRBD2 from the table was never checked on the DNA. TRBV21-1 has pseudogene status. This CDR3 region has 20 residues. CDR3 DNA: TGTGCCAGCAGCCGGAAGGCCAGGGCACCGGCTGTAGCGGTGCCACGGGAGCAGTACTTC. Its translation: CASSRKARAPAVAVPREQYF.

This clone was detected only once. The V call is TRBV7-3, the J call TRBJ2-1, with TRBD2 matching 14 bases. This CDR3 contains 16 residues. CDR1 SGHTA and CDR2 FQGTGA come from the germline V gene. The ends lost 5 bases at V and 9 bases at J; junction bases unmatched: 9. CDR3 sequence (DNA): TGTGCCAGCAGCGCGACTAGCGGGAGGGTTTATGGTGAGCAGTTCTTC. This encodes CASSATSGRVYGEQFF.

This rearrangement joins TRBV5-8 to TRBJ2-7, with 7 bases identical to TRBD1. This CDR3 contains 14 residues. The V gene end was trimmed by 2 bases and the J gene end by 0 bases; junction bases not matched to a gene: 2. Germline V CDR1 and CDR2: SGHTS, YDEGEE. The CDR3 coding sequence is TGTGCCAGCAGCTTAGGGGGCAGCTCCTACGAGCAGTACTTC. Translation gives CASSLGGSSYEQYF.

The chain joins TRBV6-5 to TRBJ1-1, with TRBD1 identical over 10 bases. Germline-derived CDR1 and CDR2 are MNHEY and SVGAGI. The CDR3 contains 13 residues. Unmatched junction bases numbered 0, after V lost 2 bases and J lost 6 bases. CDR3 amino acids: CASSYGQGAEAFF. Written as DNA, the CDR3 is TGTGCCAGCAGTTACGGACAGGGGGCTGAAGCTTTCTTT.

This rearrangement joins TRBV4-2 to TRBJ2-5; TRBD2 is a possible D gene (6 bases). Germline V gene sequence: CDR1 LGHNA, CDR2 YNFKEQ. The germline V and J ends were trimmed by 4 bases and 1 base, with 16 bases remaining between them. The CDR3 has 16 residues. CDR3 in DNA: TGTGCCAGCAGCCCTTATGGGGGACTGCTCCAAGAGACCCAGTACTTC. This gives the protein CASSPYGGLLQETQYF.

The V and J genes are TRBV27 and TRBJ2-1, with 8 positions matching TRBD2. Germline trimming cut 5 bases from V and 3 bases from J; bases unmatched to any gene: 9. The CDR3 length is 16 residues. CDR1 and CDR2 from the germline V gene are MNHEY and SMNVEV (reference sequence). DNA for the CDR3: TGTGCCAGCAGTCAACAACTAGCGGAGGTCTACAATGAGCAGTTCTTC. This translates into CASSQQLAEVYNEQFF.

The chain links TRBV4-1 to TRBJ1-1; no firm D call. Trimming took 1 base from V and 1 from J, leaving 7 bases between them. Germline V CDR1 and CDR2: MGHRA, YSYEKL. The CDR3 has 14 residues. In DNA, the CDR3 is TGCGCCAGCAGCCAAGGACGGTCGAACACTGAAGCTTTCTTT. Protein: CASSQGRSNTEAFF.

A remark on this clone: Additional DNA sequences in this sample encode the identical CDR3. V usage is TRBV27 and J usage is TRBJ1-5; TRBD1 might be the D (5 bases). CDR1 is MNHEY and CDR2 is SMNVEV in the germline V gene (reference sequence). The CDR3 has 13 amino acids. V lost 4 bases and J 6 bases, leaving 10 bases between the germline ends. DNA of the CDR3: TGTGCCAGCAGTTCAGGCGGGGGTCAGCCCCAGCATTTT. It specifies CASSSGGGQPQHF.

The chain links TRBV10-3 to TRBJ1-5; D is uncertain. Germline values: CDR1 ENHRY, CDR2 SYGVKD. Trimming left V 6 bases short and J 4 bases short, with 13 bases between. The CDR3 is 14 amino acids. CDR3 DNA sequence: TGTGCCATCAGGGACGGAGTCGAAAATCAGCCCCAGCATTTT. This sequence encodes CAIRDGVENQPQHF.

Concerning this clone: Additional DNA sequences in this sample encode the identical CDR3. CDR3 sequence reads: CASSPRQGGYEQYF. The CDR3 DNA is TGTGCCAGCAGCCCCAGACAGGGAGGGTACGAGCAGTACTTC. The chain carries TRBV28 and TRBJ2-7; D tentatively reads TRBD1 or TRBD2 (7 bases each). Deletions cut 6 bases from V and 4 bases from J, with 16 bases between. From germline, CDR1 is MDHEN and CDR2 SYDVKM. The CDR3 has 14 residues.

This chain links TRBV5-6 with TRBJ1-4; the D is unclear. The germline V gene encodes CDR1 SGHDT and CDR2 YYEEEE. This CDR3 has 13 residues. Trimming stripped 0 bases from V and 7 bases from J, with 7 bases between. The CDR3 loop is CASSLAGSEKLFF. CDR3 in DNA: TGTGCCAGCAGCTTGGCTGGGTCTGAAAAACTGTTTTTT.

The V gene is TRBV19, the J gene TRBJ2-7; TRBD2 aligns across 10 bases. V lost 5 bases and J lost 4; bases outside the gene matches: 8. Germline CDR1 LNHDA, CDR2 SQIVND (reference sequence). The CDR3 runs 15 residues. CDR3 amino acids: CASSPGLAEFYEQYF. CDR3 DNA: TGTGCCAGTAGTCCTGGACTAGCGGAATTTTACGAGCAGTACTTC.

V is TRBV9 and J is TRBJ2-2, with 11 bases matching TRBD1. The trim removed 0 bases at V and 6 bases at J, leaving 7 bases unmatched. CDR1 is SGDLS, CDR2 YYNGEE, per germline. The CDR3 is 17 residues long. CDR3 nucleotide sequence: TGTGCCAGCAGCGTAGCTTGGGACAGGGGGTACGCCGGGGAGCTGTTTTTT. Residues: CASSVAWDRGYAGELFF.

The J gene is TRBJ2-5, the V gene TRBV5-6; 8 bases are a match to TRBD1. Germline trimming cut 4 bases from V and 9 bases from J; bases unmatched to any gene: 8. Germline CDR1 SGHDT, CDR2 YYEEEE. The CDR3 loop spans 13 amino acids. The CDR3 here is CASSPDRVGPQYF. The CDR3 coding sequence is TGTGCCAGCAGCCCGGACAGGGTCGGGCCCCAGTACTTC. The full variable domain, with the rest looked up from reference TRBV5-6 and TRBJ2-5, is DAGVTQSPTHLIKTRGQQVTLRCSPKSGHDTVSWYQQALGQGPQFIFQYYEEEERQRGNFPDRFSGHQFPNYSSELNVNALLLGDSALYLCASSPDRVGPQYFGPGTRLLVL.

This clone was recorded only once. This rearrangement joins TRBV6-6 to TRBJ2-1, with 7 bases aligning to TRBD1. Germline V gives CDR1 MNHNY, CDR2 SVGAGI (reference sequence). This CDR3 has 13 residues. V shed 7 bases and J 3 bases; nucleotides not matched to a gene: 3. The CDR3: CASNQGVYNEQFF. For the CDR3, the DNA is TGTGCCAGCAACCAGGGGGTCTACAATGAGCAGTTCTTC.

The chain has TRBV28 and TRBJ2-7; no clear D gene. CDR1 and CDR2 (germline): MDHEN, SYDVKM. This CDR3 region has 16 residues. V dropped 6 bases and J dropped 0 bases, with 18 bases sitting between them. The CDR3 reads CASSNINTEASYEQYF. In DNA, the CDR3 is TGTGCCAGCAGCAATATAAACACTGAAGCCTCCTACGAGCAGTACTTC.